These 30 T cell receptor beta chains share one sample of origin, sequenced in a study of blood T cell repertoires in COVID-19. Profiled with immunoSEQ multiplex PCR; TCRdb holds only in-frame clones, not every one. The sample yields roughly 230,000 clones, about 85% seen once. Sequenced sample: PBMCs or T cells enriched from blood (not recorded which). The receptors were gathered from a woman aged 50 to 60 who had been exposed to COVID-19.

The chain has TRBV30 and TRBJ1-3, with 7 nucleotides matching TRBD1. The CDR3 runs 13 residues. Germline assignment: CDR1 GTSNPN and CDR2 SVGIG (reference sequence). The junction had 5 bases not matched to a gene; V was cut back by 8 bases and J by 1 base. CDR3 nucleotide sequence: TGTGCCGGGACGACAGGGTCTGGAAACACCATATATTTT. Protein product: CAGTTGSGNTIYF.

The CDR3 protein is CSVPLVMNEQFF. The CDR3 coding sequence is TGCAGCGTTCCGCTAGTTATGAATGAGCAGTTCTTC. The rearrangement links TRBV29-1 to TRBJ2-1, with D uncertain. The CDR3 has 12 residues. Between the trimmed V and J ends, which lost 5 bases and 7 bases, there was a span of 12 bases. Germline V gene lookup returns CDR1 SQVTM and CDR2 ANQGSEA.

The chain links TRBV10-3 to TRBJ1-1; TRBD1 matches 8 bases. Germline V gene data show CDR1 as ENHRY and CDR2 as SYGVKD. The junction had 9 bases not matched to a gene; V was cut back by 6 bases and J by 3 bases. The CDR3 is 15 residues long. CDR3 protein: CAIRETRGRDTEAFF. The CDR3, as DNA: TGTGCCATCAGAGAAACCAGGGGGCGGGACACTGAAGCTTTCTTT.

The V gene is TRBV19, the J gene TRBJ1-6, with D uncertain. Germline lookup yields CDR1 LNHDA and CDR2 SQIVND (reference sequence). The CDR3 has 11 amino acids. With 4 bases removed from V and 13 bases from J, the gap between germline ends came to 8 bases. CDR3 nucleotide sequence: TGTGCCAGTAGTAGAGCCGGGCCCCTCCACTTT. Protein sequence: CASSRAGPLHF.

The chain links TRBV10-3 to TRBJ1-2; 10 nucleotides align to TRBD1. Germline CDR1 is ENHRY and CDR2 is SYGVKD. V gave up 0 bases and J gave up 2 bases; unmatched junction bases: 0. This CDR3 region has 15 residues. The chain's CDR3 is CAISESGQGNYGYTF. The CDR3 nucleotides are TGTGCCATCAGTGAGTCGGGACAGGGGAACTATGGCTACACCTTC.

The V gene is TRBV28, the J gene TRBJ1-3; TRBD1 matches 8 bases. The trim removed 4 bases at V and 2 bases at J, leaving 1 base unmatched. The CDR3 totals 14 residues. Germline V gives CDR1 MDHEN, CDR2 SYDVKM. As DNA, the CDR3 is TGTGCCAGCAGTTACAGGGGGACTGGAAACACCATATATTTT. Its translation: CASSYRGTGNTIYF. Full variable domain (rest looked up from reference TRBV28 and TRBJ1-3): DVKVTQSSRYLVKRTGEKVFLECVQDMDHENMFWYRQDPGLGLRLIYFSYDVKMKEKGDIPEGYSVSREKKERFSLILESASTNQTSMYLCASSYRGTGNTIYFGEGSWLTVV.

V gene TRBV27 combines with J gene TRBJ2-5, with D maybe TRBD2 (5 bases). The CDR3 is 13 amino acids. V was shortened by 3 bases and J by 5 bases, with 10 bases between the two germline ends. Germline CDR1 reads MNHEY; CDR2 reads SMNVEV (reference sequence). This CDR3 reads CASSLRVGETQYF. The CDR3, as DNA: TGTGCCAGCAGTTTGCGGGTAGGGGAGACCCAGTACTTC.

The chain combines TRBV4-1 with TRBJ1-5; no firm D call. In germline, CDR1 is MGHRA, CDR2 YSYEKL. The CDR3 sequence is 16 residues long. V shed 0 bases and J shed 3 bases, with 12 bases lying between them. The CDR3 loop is CASSQEEDTANQPQHF. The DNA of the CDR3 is TGCGCCAGCAGCCAAGAAGAAGACACTGCCAATCAGCCCCAGCATTTT.

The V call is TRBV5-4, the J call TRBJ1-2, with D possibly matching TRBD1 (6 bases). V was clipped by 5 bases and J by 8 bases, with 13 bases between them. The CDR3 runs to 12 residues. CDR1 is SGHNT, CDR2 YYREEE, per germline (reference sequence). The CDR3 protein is CASSRNRVGYTF. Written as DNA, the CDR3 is TGTGCCAGCAGTCGGAACAGGGTCGGCTACACCTTC.

CDR3 nucleotide sequence: TGTGCCAGCCGAAAGTCGGGGTGGGAGACCCAGTACTTC. It specifies CASRKSGWETQYF. The chain joins TRBV6-5 to TRBJ2-5; tentative D call: TRBD2 (5 bases). V dropped 8 bases and J dropped 5 bases, with 15 bases sitting between them. The CDR3 runs to 13 residues. Per germline, CDR1 MNHEY and CDR2 SVGAGI.

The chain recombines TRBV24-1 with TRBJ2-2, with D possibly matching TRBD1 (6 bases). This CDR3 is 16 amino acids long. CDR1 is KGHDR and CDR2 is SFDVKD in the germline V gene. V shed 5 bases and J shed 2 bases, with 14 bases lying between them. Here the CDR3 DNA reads TGTGCCACCAGTGGACCCTCAGGGGTTAACACCGGGGAGCTGTTTTTT. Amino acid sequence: CATSGPSGVNTGELFF.

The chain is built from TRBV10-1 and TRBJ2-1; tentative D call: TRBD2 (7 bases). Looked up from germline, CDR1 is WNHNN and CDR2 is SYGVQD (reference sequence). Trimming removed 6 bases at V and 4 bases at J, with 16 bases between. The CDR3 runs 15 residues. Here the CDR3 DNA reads TGCGCCAGCAGACGGGGGGCAGGTCGGTACAATGAGCAGTTCTTC. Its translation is CASRRGAGRYNEQFF.

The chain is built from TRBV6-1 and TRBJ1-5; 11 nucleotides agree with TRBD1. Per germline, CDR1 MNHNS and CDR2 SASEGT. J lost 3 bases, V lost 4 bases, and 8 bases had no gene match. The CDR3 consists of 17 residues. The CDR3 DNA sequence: TGTGCCAGCAGTGGGGGGACAGGGGGTTTTGTCAATCAGCCCCAGCATTTT. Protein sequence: CASSGGTGGFVNQPQHF.

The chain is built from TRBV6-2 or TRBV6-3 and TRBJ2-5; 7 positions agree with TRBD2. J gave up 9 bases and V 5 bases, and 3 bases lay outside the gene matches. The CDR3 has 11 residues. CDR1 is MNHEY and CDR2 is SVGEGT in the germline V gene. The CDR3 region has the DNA TGTGCCAGCAGTGGGGGGGGTGCCCAGTACTTC. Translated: CASSGGGAQYF.

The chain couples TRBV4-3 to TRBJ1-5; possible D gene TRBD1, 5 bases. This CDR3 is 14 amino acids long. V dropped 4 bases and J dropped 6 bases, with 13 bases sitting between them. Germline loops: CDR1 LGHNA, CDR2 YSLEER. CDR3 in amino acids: CASSRSQGVQPQHF. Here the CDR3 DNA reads TGCGCCAGCAGCCGATCTCAGGGTGTTCAGCCCCAGCATTTT.

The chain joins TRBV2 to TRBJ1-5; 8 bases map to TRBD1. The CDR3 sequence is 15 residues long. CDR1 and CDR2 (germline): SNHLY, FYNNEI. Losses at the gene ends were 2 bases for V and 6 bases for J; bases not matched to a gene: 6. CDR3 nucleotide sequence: TGTGCCAGCAGTGAACAGGGGGCAGGCAGTCAGCCCCAGCATTTT. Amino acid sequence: CASSEQGAGSQPQHF. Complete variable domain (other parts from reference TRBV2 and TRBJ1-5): EPEVTQTPSHQVTQMGQEVILRCVPISNHLYFYWYRQILGQKVEFLVSFYNNEISEKSEIFDDQFSVERPDGSNFTLKIRSTKLEDSAMYFCASSEQGAGSQPQHFGDGTRLSIL.

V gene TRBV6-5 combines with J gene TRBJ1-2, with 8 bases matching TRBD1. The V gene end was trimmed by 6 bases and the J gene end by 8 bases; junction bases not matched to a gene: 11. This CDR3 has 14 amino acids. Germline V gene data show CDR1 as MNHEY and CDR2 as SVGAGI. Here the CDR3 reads CASRAQTGALGYTF. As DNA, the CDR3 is TGTGCCAGCAGGGCACAGACAGGGGCGCTGGGCTACACCTTC.

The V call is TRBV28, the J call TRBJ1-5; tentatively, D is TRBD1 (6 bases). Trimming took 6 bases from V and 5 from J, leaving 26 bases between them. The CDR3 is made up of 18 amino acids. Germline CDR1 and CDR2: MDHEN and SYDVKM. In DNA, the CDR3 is TGTGCCAGCAGCGTATCCACAGGGCTCGGGGCGATTGATCAGCCCCAGCATTTT. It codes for CASSVSTGLGAIDQPQHF.

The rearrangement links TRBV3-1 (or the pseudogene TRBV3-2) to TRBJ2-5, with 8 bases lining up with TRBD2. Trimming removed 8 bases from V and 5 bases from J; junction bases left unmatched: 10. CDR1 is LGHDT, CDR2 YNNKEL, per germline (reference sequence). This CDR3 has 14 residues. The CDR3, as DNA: TGTGCCAGCGCCTACGGGGGGGTAGGGGAGACCCAGTACTTC. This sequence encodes CASAYGGVGETQYF.

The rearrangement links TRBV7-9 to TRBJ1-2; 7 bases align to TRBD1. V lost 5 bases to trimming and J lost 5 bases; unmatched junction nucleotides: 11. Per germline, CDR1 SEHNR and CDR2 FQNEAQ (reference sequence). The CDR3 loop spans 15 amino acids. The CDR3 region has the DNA TGTGCCAGCAGCCGAGCGGGTGGCAGGGGGTATGGCTACACCTTC. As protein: CASSRAGGRGYGYTF.

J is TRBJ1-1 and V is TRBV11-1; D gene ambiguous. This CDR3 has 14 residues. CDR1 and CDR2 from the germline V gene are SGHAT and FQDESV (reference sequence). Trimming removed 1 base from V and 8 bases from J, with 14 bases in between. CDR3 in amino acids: CASSLVRVTTEAFF. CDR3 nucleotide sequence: TGTGCCAGCAGCTTAGTCCGGGTCACCACCGAAGCTTTCTTT. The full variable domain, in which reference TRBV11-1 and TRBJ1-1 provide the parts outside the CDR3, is EAEVAQSPRYKITEKSQAVAFWCDPISGHATLYWYRQILGQGPELLVQFQDESVVDDSQLPKDRFSAERLKGVDSTLKIQPAELGDSAMYLCASSLVRVTTEAFFGQGTRLTVV.

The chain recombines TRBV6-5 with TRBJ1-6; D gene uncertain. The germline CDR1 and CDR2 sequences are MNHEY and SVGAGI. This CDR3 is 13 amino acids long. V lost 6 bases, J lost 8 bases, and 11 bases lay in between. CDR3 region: CASSQLRDSPLHF. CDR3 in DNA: TGTGCCAGCAGCCAACTGAGGGATTCACCCCTCCACTTT.

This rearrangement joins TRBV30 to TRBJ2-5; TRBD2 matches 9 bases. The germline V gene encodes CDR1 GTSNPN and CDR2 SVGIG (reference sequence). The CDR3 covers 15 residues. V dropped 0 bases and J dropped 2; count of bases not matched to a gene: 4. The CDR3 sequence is CAWSVGTSSQETQYF. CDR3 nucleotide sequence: TGTGCCTGGAGTGTAGGGACTAGCTCTCAAGAGACCCAGTACTTC.

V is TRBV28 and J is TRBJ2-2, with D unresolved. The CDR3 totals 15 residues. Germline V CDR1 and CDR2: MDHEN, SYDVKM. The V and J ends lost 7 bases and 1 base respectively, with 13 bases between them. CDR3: CASTTTAENTGELFF. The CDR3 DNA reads TGTGCCAGCACCACTACCGCCGAGAACACCGGGGAGCTGTTTTTT.

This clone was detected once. CDR3 coding DNA: TGTGCTAGTGGTTTGATCCCTACCCGGGACAGTAGAAACTCACCCCTCCACTTT. The encoded protein is CASGLIPTRDSRNSPLHF. The chain uses TRBV12-5 and TRBJ1-6; TRBD1 agrees at 7 bases. The germline CDR1 and CDR2 sequences are LGHNT and FRNRAP. CDR3 length equals 18 residues. V dropped 2 bases and J dropped 10; count of bases not matched to a gene: 17.

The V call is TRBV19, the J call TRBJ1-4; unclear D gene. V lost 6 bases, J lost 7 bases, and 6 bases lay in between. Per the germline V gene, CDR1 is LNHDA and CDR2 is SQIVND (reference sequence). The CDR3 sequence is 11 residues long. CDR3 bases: TGTGCCAGTAGAGAGGGTGAAAAACTGTTTTTT. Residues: CASREGEKLFF.

The CDR3 is CASSGLYGYTF. For the CDR3, the DNA is TGTGCCAGCAGTGGGCTCTATGGCTACACCTTC. The rearrangement links TRBV6-2 or TRBV6-3 to TRBJ1-2; D unclear. CDR1 is MNHEY and CDR2 is SVGEGT in the germline V gene. The V end lost 5 bases, the J end lost 4 bases, and 5 bases lay between the germline ends. This CDR3 has 11 amino acids.

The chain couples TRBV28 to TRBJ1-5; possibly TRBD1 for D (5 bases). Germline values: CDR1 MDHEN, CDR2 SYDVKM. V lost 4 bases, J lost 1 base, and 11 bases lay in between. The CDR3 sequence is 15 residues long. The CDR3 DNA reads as TGTGCCAGCAGTTCTCAGGGAATAAGCAATCAGCCCCAGCATTTT. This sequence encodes CASSSQGISNQPQHF.

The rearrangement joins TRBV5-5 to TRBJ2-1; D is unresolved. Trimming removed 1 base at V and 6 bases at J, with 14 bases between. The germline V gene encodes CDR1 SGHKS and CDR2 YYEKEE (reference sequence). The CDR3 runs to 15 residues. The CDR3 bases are TGTGCCAGCAGCTTGTTGCTAGGCCCCTTCAATGAGCAGTTCTTC. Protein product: CASSLLLGPFNEQFF.

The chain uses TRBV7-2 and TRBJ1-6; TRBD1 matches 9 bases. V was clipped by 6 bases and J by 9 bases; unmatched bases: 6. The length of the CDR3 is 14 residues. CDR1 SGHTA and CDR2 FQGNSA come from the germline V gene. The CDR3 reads CASRTGQGSSPLHF. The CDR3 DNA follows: TGTGCCAGCAGGACCGGACAGGGGAGTTCACCCCTCCACTTT.